Below, one T cell receptor (beta chain) is given with its context. The data originate from a study of OX40 agonist ivuxolimab in advanced cancers. Study-wide context: The eligibility criteria allowed prior anti-PD-1, anti-PD-L1 or anti-CTLA-4 therapy, and 30% to 40% had some.

Sequencing was performed with immunoSEQ multiplex PCR; in TCRdb, only in-frame clones are kept and a portion is missing. The sample yields some 35,000 clones, approximately 80% seen once. Germline V gives CDR1 SGHKS, CDR2 YYEKEE (reference sequence). This CDR3 contains 14 residues. The V end lost 0 bases, the J end lost 1 base, and 8 bases lay between the germline ends. The specimen was CD4+ or CD8+ T cells sorted from blood, collected in a trial of the OX40 agonist ivuxolimab. The chain links TRBV5-5 to TRBJ2-7, with no clear D. The sequence was obtained from an adult with an advanced solid tumor such as melanoma, head and neck, liver or kidney cancer. In DNA form, the CDR3 reads TGTGCCAGCAGCTTGGCACGGACGTCCTACGAGCAGTACTTC. Translated, it gives CASSLARTSYEQYF. Filled out from reference TRBV5-5 and TRBJ2-7, the complete variable domain reads DAGVTQSPTHLIKTRGQQVTLRCSPISGHKSVSWYQQVLGQGPQFIFQYYEKEERGRGNFPDRFSARQFPNYSSELNVNALLLGDSALYLCASSLARTSYEQYFGPGTRLTVT.